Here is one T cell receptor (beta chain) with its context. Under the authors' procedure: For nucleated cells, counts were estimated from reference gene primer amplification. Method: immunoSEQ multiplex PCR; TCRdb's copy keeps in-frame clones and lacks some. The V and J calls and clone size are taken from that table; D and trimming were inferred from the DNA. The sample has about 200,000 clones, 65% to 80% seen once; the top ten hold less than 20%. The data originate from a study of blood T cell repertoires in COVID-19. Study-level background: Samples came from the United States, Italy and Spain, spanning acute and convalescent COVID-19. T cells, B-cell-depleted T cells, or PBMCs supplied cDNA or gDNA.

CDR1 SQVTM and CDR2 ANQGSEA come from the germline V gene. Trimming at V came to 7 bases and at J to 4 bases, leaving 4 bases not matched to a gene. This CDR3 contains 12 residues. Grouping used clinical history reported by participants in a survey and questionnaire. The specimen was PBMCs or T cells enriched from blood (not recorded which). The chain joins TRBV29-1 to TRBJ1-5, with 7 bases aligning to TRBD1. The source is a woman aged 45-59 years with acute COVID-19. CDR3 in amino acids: CSGGDRNQPQHF. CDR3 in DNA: TGCAGCGGGGGGGACAGAAATCAGCCCCAGCATTTT.